This paragraph covers one T cell receptor (beta chain) sequence. As yet, its antigen is unknown. Other DNA sequences in this sample translate to the same CDR3. The data were produced by immunoSEQ multiplex PCR, yet TCRdb's version contains in-frame clones alone and is incomplete. Among roughly 36,000 clones listed, around 87% were seen once. Intraepithelial and lamina propria lymphocytes were released after the graft tissue was processed. The CDR3 runs 14 residues. The V gene's germline CDR1 is MNHEY and CDR2 SVGAGI. Trimming took off 6 bases at V and 6 bases at J, with 17 bases between the two ends. These data originate in a study of graft-versus-host responses after intestinal transplantation. Overall study findings and caveats: Early post-transplant HvG declines tracked with peak circulating GvH clone levels.

The sequence was obtained from a human patient who received an intestinal transplant, so some T cells may come from the graft donor. The sequences come from ileum tissue, collected approximately 210 days after intestinal transplant. V is TRBV6-5 and J is TRBJ1-1; D unresolved. The CDR3 region is CASRAWSPPSEAFF. DNA for the CDR3: TGTGCCAGCAGAGCCTGGAGCCCTCCCTCTGAAGCTTTCTTT.